This TCR beta chain emerged from a study of CD8 T cells in ankylosing spondylitis. Study-wide results and limits: Existing reports had already noted some motif variants in reactive arthritis synovial fluid and blood.

TCRdb processed the 5' RACE reads anew with MiXCR; each CDR3 protein has one entry. The sample lists 37,000 or so distinct CDR3 sequences; 16% were seen once. This clonotype was detected a few times. The antigen remains undetermined. A read error may account for a junction end that differs from germline. From germline, CDR1 is SGHTA and CDR2 FQGNSA. The CDR3 consists of 14 residues. This clonotype was sampled from a male donor with ankylosing spondylitis or in good health (not recorded which). Sequences were obtained from blood. This chain joins TRBV7-2 and TRBJ1-5, with a tentative D call TRBD1 (5 bases). The CDR3 region has the DNA TGTGCCAGCAGCGTAGCAGGGAAGGCCCAGCCCCAGCATTTT. It is translated as CASSVAGKAQPQHF.